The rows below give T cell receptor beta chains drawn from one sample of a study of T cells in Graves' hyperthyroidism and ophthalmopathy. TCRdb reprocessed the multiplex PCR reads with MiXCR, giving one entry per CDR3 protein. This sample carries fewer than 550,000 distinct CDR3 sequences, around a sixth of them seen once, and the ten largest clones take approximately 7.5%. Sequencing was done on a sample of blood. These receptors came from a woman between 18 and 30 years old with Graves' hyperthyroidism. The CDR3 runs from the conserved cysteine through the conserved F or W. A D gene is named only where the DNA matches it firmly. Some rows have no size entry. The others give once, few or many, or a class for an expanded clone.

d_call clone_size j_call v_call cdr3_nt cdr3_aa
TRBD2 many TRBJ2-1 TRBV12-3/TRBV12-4 TGTGCCAGCAGTTTCTCTAGCGGGCGGTCCCTTTACAATGAGCAGTTCTTC CASSFSSGRSLYNEQFF
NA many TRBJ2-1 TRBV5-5 TGTGCCAGCAGCTTCGGGACTGGGGCCTACAATGAGCAGTTCTTC CASSFGTGAYNEQFF
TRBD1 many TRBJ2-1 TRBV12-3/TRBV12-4 TGTGCCAGCAGTCCCTACAGGGGCGTTTCTTACAATGAGCAGTTCTTC CASSPYRGVSYNEQFF
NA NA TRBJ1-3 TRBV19 TGTGCCAGTAGTACCCCGAGGACAAGCTCTGGAAACACCATATATTTT CASSTPRTSSGNTIYF
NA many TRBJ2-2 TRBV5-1 TGCGCCAGCAGCCCCGGGCTGTGGGAGTGGACCGGGGAGCTGTTTTTT CASSPGLWEWTGELFF
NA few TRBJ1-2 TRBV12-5 TGTGCTAGTGGTCTCACCACCTTAGGTTGGAGGGCGGGGGGCTACACCTTC CASGLTTLGWRAGGYTF
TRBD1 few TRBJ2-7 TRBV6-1 TGTGCCAGCAGTCCCCTTGGGCAGGGGGCTCACTACGGGCAGTACTTC CASSPLGQGAHYGQYF
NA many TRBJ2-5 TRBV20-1 TGCAGTGCTCACCACGGGGGAGCTCAAGAGACCCAGTACTTC CSAHHGGAQETQYF
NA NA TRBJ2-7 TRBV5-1 TGCGCCAGCAGAACAAGCCCCTCCTCCTACGAGCAGTACTTC CASRTSPSSYEQYF
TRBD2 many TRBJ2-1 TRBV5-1 TGCGCCAGCAGCTTGATGGCGGCGGGGGGGCCCTACAATGAGCAGTTCTTC CASSLMAAGGPYNEQFF
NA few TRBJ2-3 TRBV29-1 TGCAGCGGAGGATATGGTACGCAGTATTTT CSGGYGTQYF
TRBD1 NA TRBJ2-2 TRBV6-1 TGTGCCAGCAGTATACAGGGGGACGGGACCGGGGAGCTGTTTTTT CASSIQGDGTGELFF
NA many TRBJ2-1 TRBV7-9 TGTGCCAGCAGCCTCCGGAGGGGCTACCGAGATTACAATGAGCAGTTCTTC CASSLRRGYRDYNEQFF
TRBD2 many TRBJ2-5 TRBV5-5 TGTGCCAGCAGCGTGGGACTAGCGGGAGGAGGGGAGACCCAGTACTTC CASSVGLAGGGETQYF
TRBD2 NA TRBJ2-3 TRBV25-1 TGTGCCAGCACTTCGGGACGGGGGGATGTCGATACGCAGTATTTT CASTSGRGDVDTQYF
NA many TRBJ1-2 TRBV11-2 TGTGCCAGCAGCCCCAAACAGGACAAAAACTATGGCTACACCTTC CASSPKQDKNYGYTF
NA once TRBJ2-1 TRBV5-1 TGCGCCAGCAGCTTGGTTCGGGAAAATGAGCAGTTCTTC CASSLVRENEQFF
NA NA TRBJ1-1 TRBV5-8 TGTGCCAGCAGATCGAAACAGGGACCAGAGACTGAAGCTTTCTTT CASRSKQGPETEAFF
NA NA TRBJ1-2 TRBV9 TGTGCCAGCAGCGTAGGAATGGAAAACTATGGCTACACCTTC CASSVGMENYGYTF
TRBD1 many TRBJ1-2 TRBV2 TGTGCCAGCAGTGAGACGGGACAGGGAGGCTACACCTTC CASSETGQGGYTF
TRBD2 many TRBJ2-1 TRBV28 TGTGCCAGCAGCCTTAGTTGGTCTAGCGGGGCCAGGAGCTCCTACAATGAGCAGTTCTTC CASSLSWSSGARSSYNEQFF
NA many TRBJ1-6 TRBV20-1 TGCAGTGCTAGGCCCGCGGCATGGGATTCACCCCTCCACTTT CSARPAAWDSPLHF
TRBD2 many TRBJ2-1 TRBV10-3 TGTGCCATCAGTCCGGGACTAGCGCGCGGTGAGCAGTTCTTC CAISPGLARGEQFF